These 14 T cell receptor beta chains were all obtained from the same sample, sequenced in a study of identical twins. TCRdb passed the 5' RACE reads through MiXCR, listing each CDR3 protein once. In the table there are about 660,000 distinct CDR3 sequences, 8.5% to 9% of which are singletons. These data also formed part of another study, on yellow fever vaccine responses in identical twins.

Sequencing was performed on PBMCs. The receptors were gathered from a woman between 18 and 29 years old in good health.

This sequence joins TRBV15 and TRBJ2-1, with 10 bases matching TRBD2. With 0 bases clipped from V and 8 bases from J, the junction kept 10 bases outside the gene matches. This CDR3 is 17 amino acids long. CDR1 and CDR2 from the germline V gene are LNHNV and YYDKDF (reference sequence). CDR3 bases: TGTGCCACCAGCAGAGATCCGAAAGCGGGAGGGCCGGATGAGCAGTTCTTC. This codes for CATSRDPKAGGPDEQFF.

This clonotype was seen a few times. The chain is built from TRBV20-1 and TRBJ2-6, with 10 positions matching TRBD2. Germline CDR1 reads DFQATT; CDR2 reads SNEGSKA (reference sequence). There are 16 residues in the CDR3. The junction had 8 bases not matched to a gene; V was cut back by 7 bases and J by 2 bases. The CDR3 reads CSGVAGGMAGANVLTF. CDR3 bases: TGCAGTGGCGTAGCGGGGGGCATGGCTGGGGCCAACGTCCTGACTTTC.

A few counts support this clonotype. The J gene is TRBJ2-7, the V gene TRBV27; 10 nucleotides align to TRBD2. The trim removed 2 bases at V and 6 bases at J, leaving 13 bases unmatched. The CDR3 runs to 17 residues. Germline CDR1 is MNHEY and CDR2 is SMNVEV (reference sequence). Here the CDR3 DNA reads TGTGCCAGCAGTTTAGGAGCGGGAGGGCCTATCTGGTTCGAGCAGTACTTC. Translation: CASSLGAGGPIWFEQYF.

For the CDR3, the DNA is TGTGCCAGCAGTTTACGGGCAGCGAATTCACCCCTCCACTTT. The encoded protein is CASSLRAANSPLHF. The rearrangement joins TRBV12-3 or TRBV12-4 to TRBJ1-6, with D hard to call. This CDR3 is built from 14 residues. The ends were cut back, 2 bases at V and 7 bases at J, with 9 bases in the middle.

This clonotype was detected only a few times. The chain uses TRBV7-2 and TRBJ2-1, with 11 bases aligning to TRBD2. This CDR3 is built from 16 residues. Germline CDR1 and CDR2: SGHTA and FQGNSA. Trimming at V came to 5 bases and at J to 6 bases, leaving 9 bases not matched to a gene. This chain's CDR3 is CASSALLAGGTNEQFF. CDR3 sequence (DNA): TGTGCCAGCAGCGCTCTTTTAGCGGGAGGGACCAATGAGCAGTTCTTC. Combining the CDR3 with reference TRBV7-2 and TRBJ2-1 gives the whole variable domain GAGVSQSPSNKVTEKGKDVELRCDPISGHTALYWYRQSLGQGLEFLIYFQGNSAPDKSGLPSDRFSAERTGGSVSTLTIQRTQQEDSAVYLCASSALLAGGTNEQFFGPGTRLTVL.

The chain carries TRBV6-5 and TRBJ2-3, with D tentatively TRBD2 (5 bases). Trimming pared 2 bases from V and 1 base from J, leaving 7 bases between. CDR1 and CDR2 (germline): MNHEY, SVGAGI. The CDR3 has 14 amino acids. CDR3 sequence: CASSYVSGTDTQYF. Here the CDR3 DNA reads TGTGCCAGCAGTTACGTTAGCGGCACAGATACGCAGTATTTT.

V usage is TRBV12-3 or TRBV12-4 and J usage is TRBJ2-3, with 7 positions matching TRBD2. Trimming took 1 base from V and 4 from J; bases not matched to a gene: 11. This CDR3 is built from 17 residues. CDR3 sequence: CASSLGPGAGAPDTQYF. In DNA, the CDR3 is TGTGCCAGCAGTTTAGGCCCAGGTGCGGGAGCGCCAGATACGCAGTATTTT.

The chain is built from TRBV7-9 and TRBJ2-4, with TRBD1 matching over 9 bases. Germline V gives CDR1 SEHNR, CDR2 FQNEAQ (reference sequence). V dropped 5 bases and J dropped 9; count of bases not matched to a gene: 8. CDR3 length: 14 residues. CDR3 sequence: CASSRRTGELIQYF. CDR3 bases: TGTGCCAGCAGCCGGAGGACAGGGGAGCTCATTCAGTACTTC.

This clonotype was detected a few times. This chain uses TRBV7-2 with TRBJ2-3; the D gene is possibly TRBD2 (5 bases). Between the trimmed V and J ends, which lost 1 base and 6 bases, there was a span of 14 bases. The CDR3 length is 15 residues. Germline V lookup: CDR1 SGHTA, CDR2 FQGNSA. CDR3 in amino acids: CASSLVWVAGDTQYF. The CDR3 DNA reads TGTGCCAGCAGCTTAGTATGGGTGGCGGGCGATACGCAGTATTTT. The entire variable domain, with the rest obtained from reference TRBV7-2 and TRBJ2-3, is as follows: GAGVSQSPSNKVTEKGKDVELRCDPISGHTALYWYRQSLGQGLEFLIYFQGNSAPDKSGLPSDRFSAERTGGSVSTLTIQRTQQEDSAVYLCASSLVWVAGDTQYFGPGTRLTVL.

In this sample, this clonotype turned up many times. The gene calls are TRBV5-1 and TRBJ2-5; D remains unclear. CDR1 SGHRS and CDR2 YFSETQ come from the germline V gene. The CDR3 runs 15 residues. V lost 0 bases, J lost 2 bases, and 11 bases lay in between. The CDR3 bases are TGCGCCAGCAGCTTGGTAGGCAGGACGCAAGAGACCCAGTACTTC. It codes for CASSLVGRTQETQYF. The variable domain in full, with the rest retrieved from reference TRBV5-1 and TRBJ2-5, is KAGVTQTPRYLIKTRGQQVTLSCSPISGHRSVSWYQQTPGQGLQFLFEYFSETQRNKGNFPGRFSGRQFSNSRSEMNVSTLELGDSALYLCASSLVGRTQETQYFGPGTRLLVL.

This chain connects TRBV20-1 to TRBJ2-1, with D tentatively TRBD2 (6 bases). This CDR3 spans 15 amino acids. The V end lost 0 bases, the J end lost 2 bases, and 11 bases lay between the germline ends. Per the germline V gene, CDR1 is DFQATT and CDR2 is SNEGSKA (reference sequence). The CDR3 coding sequence is TGCAGTGCTAGAGATCGGGCGGGACCCTACAATGAGCAGTTCTTC. It is translated as CSARDRAGPYNEQFF.

The rearrangement links TRBV29-1 to TRBJ2-7, with 11 nucleotides matching TRBD1. V lost 3 bases, J lost 2 bases, and 3 bases stayed unmatched. Germline-derived CDR1 and CDR2 are SQVTM and ANQGSEA. The CDR3 extends over 14 amino acids. Here the CDR3 DNA reads TGCAGCGTTGAGGGGGACAGGGGGACCTACGAGCAGTACTTC. Its protein is CSVEGDRGTYEQYF.

This clonotype was seen more than once but under ten times. The V call is TRBV7-9, the J call TRBJ1-1; a weak D match, TRBD1 (5 bases). Germline V lookup: CDR1 SEHNR, CDR2 FQNEAQ (reference sequence). The CDR3 consists of 16 residues. V shed 4 bases and J shed 2 bases, with 17 bases lying between them. The CDR3 here is CASSSHSRAVNTEAFF. Here the CDR3 DNA reads TGTGCCAGCAGCTCCCACTCCAGGGCGGTAAACACTGAAGCTTTCTTT.

This clonotype showed up many times. The rearrangement links TRBV7-9 to TRBJ1-1; D not resolved. In germline, CDR1 is SEHNR, CDR2 FQNEAQ (reference sequence). The CDR3 is 12 amino acids. Trimming shortened V by 2 bases and J by 4 bases, and 5 bases separated the two germline ends. This CDR3 is CASSLQVTEAFF. CDR3 bases: TGTGCCAGCAGCTTACAGGTCACTGAAGCTTTCTTT. The variable domain in full, with the rest retrieved from reference TRBV7-9 and TRBJ1-1, is DTGVSQNPRHKITKRGQNVTFRCDPISEHNRLYWYRQTLGQGPEFLTYFQNEAQLEKSRLLSDRFSAERPKGSFSTLEIQRTEQGDSAMYLCASSLQVTEAFFGQGTRLTVV.